The rows below give T cell receptor beta chains drawn from one sample of a study of cytomegalovirus exposure and HLA in healthy donors. TCRdb keeps only in-frame clones here, not all; method: immunoSEQ multiplex PCR. The sample shows 100,000 to 150,000 clones, roughly 80% of them seen only once. The sample taken for sequencing was PBMCs. These receptor sequences come from a woman between 55 and 75 years old in good health and CMV-seronegative. Both conserved end residues are part of each CDR3. A D gene is named only where the DNA matches it firmly. Where a row states a size, it is once, few, many or the class of an expanded clone; other rows omit it.

TRBV27	TRBD1	.	TRBJ1-2	CASSPRTGGYGYTF	TGTGCCAGCAGTCCAAGGACAGGGGGATATGGCTACACCTTC
TRBV9	.	few	TRBJ1-3	CASSGSSGNTIYF	TGTGCCAGCAGCGGGAGCTCTGGAAACACCATATATTTT
TRBV6-6	TRBD1	.	TRBJ1-2	CASSPRTGGSHGYTF	TGTGCCAGCAGTCCCAGGACAGGGGGCTCTCATGGCTACACCTTC
TRBV9	TRBD2	.	TRBJ2-2	CASTTYGGDTGELFF	TGTGCCAGCACCACGTACGGGGGGGACACCGGGGAGCTGTTTTTT
TRBV7-8	.	.	TRBJ1-5	CASSLGRAGFHQPQHF	TGTGCCAGCAGCTTAGGAAGGGCGGGGTTCCATCAGCCCCAGCATTTT
TRBV6-1	.	few	TRBJ1-3	CASSEVQGTRSGNTIYF	TGTGCCAGCAGTGAAGTCCAGGGGACCCGCTCAGGAAACACCATATATTTT
TRBV19	.	.	TRBJ2-2	CASSIATAWDTGELFF	TGTGCCAGTAGTATCGCGACAGCCTGGGACACCGGGGAGCTGTTTTTT
TRBV11-2	TRBD2	.	TRBJ2-1	CASTRALSRTSGSNEQFF	TGTGCCAGCACCCGAGCTCTTTCGCGGACTAGCGGGAGCAATGAGCAGTTCTTC
TRBV27	.	.	TRBJ1-1	CASSLEGTANTEAFF	TGTGCCAGCAGTTTAGAGGGAACAGCAAACACTGAAGCTTTCTTT
TRBV10-3	.	few	TRBJ2-1	CAISELGAPNNEQFF	TGTGCCATCAGTGAGCTGGGGGCCCCTAACAATGAGCAGTTCTTC
TRBV4-1	TRBD2	.	TRBJ2-3	CASSQGLAGGVDTQYF	TGCGCCAGCAGCCAAGGACTAGCGGGGGGGGTTGATACGCAGTATTTT
TRBV5-1	TRBD1	.	TRBJ1-2	CASSLDLGTGKGYTF	TGCGCCAGCAGCTTGGATCTGGGGACAGGGAAAGGCTACACCTTC
TRBV7-2	.	.	TRBJ2-1	CASQLNGGGIYNEQFF	TGTGCCAGCCAACTTAACGGCGGAGGAATTTACAATGAGCAGTTCTTC
TRBV5-1	TRBD1	.	TRBJ1-4	CASRTGNFEYEKLFF	TGCGCCAGCCGGACAGGGAATTTTGAATACGAAAAACTGTTTTTT
TRBV4-1	TRBD2	.	TRBJ2-3	CASSRASGGRTDTQYF	TGCGCCAGCAGCCGGGCTAGCGGGGGGCGCACAGATACGCAGTATTTT
TRBV29-1	.	.	TRBJ2-5	CSDLPGEETQYF	TGCAGCGATCTCCCAGGGGAAGAGACCCAGTACTTC
TRBV5-6	.	.	TRBJ1-1	CASSLERLIQGEEAFF	TGTGCCAGCAGCTTGGAGAGGTTAATACAGGGTGAGGAAGCTTTCTTT
TRBV18	TRBD2	.	TRBJ2-1	CASSPASGVDYEQFF	TGTGCCAGCTCACCAGCTAGCGGGGTGGACTATGAGCAGTTCTTC
TRBV5-1	.	.	TRBJ1-4	CASSFRLGEKLFF	TGCGCCAGCAGCTTCCGACTCGGTGAAAAACTGTTTTTT
TRBV7-2	.	.	TRBJ1-5	CASSWRGGQPQHF	TGTGCCAGCAGCTGGAGGGGGGGTCAGCCCCAGCATTTT
TRBV2	TRBD1	.	TRBJ2-6	CASTKKWDSLSGANVLTF	TGTGCCAGCACTAAAAAGTGGGACAGCCTCTCTGGGGCCAACGTCCTGACTTTC
TRBV4-1	TRBD2	once	TRBJ2-1	CASSQAPTSTLRNEQFF	TGCGCCAGCAGCCAAGCACCGACTAGCACGCTTCGCAATGAGCAGTTCTTC
TRBV5-1	TRBD1	once	TRBJ1-6	CASNQGQENSPLHF	TGCGCCAGCAACCAGGGACAGGAGAATTCACCCCTCCACTTT
TRBV4-1	TRBD2	.	TRBJ2-2	CASSRPRGANTGELFF	TGCGCCAGCAGCCGACCCCGGGGGGCGAACACCGGGGAGCTGTTTTTT
TRBV6-1	.	.	TRBJ1-5	CASIYGLRGNQPQHF	TGTGCCAGTATCTATGGGCTCAGGGGCAATCAGCCCCAGCATTTT
TRBV6-5	.	.	TRBJ2-2	CASLSTGGAGELFF	TGTGCCAGCCTATCTACGGGCGGGGCCGGGGAGCTGTTTTTT
TRBV11-2	.	.	TRBJ1-1	CASSLYRELYAFF	TGTGCCAGCAGTCTCTACAGGGAATTATATGCTTTCTTT
TRBV28	.	once	TRBJ2-5	CASSPMTLGPAETQYF	TGTGCCAGCAGTCCTATGACCCTGGGGCCCGCAGAGACCCAGTACTTC
TRBV28	TRBD1	.	TRBJ2-2	CASSVQTGANTGELFF	TGTGCCAGCTCGGTCCAGACAGGGGCGAACACCGGGGAGCTGTTTTTT
TRBV28	.	.	TRBJ1-3	CASTSLPSGNTIYF	TGTGCCAGCACCTCACTCCCAAGTGGAAACACCATATATTTT
TRBV28	.	.	TRBJ2-1	CASSTTTVYNEQFF	TGTGCCAGCAGCACTACGACAGTTTACAATGAGCAGTTCTTC
TRBV7-8	.	few	TRBJ2-5	CASSLGIGGETQYF	TGTGCCAGCAGCCTAGGGATTGGGGGGGAGACCCAGTACTTC
TRBV7-3	.	.	TRBJ2-2	CASSLTGAPGLFF	TGTGCCAGCAGCTTAACGGGTGCCCCGGGGTTGTTTTTT
TRBV6-5	TRBD2	.	TRBJ2-1	CASSFSIAGGNEQFF	TGTGCCAGCAGTTTTTCGATAGCGGGGGGTAATGAGCAGTTCTTC
TRBV19	TRBD1	.	TRBJ1-5	CASSTVGGQVQPQHF	TGTGCCAGTAGTACTGTGGGGGGACAGGTTCAGCCCCAGCATTTT
TRBV2	TRBD2	few	TRBJ2-7	CASQLGGLAGRIYEQYF	TGTGCCAGCCAGCTCGGGGGACTAGCGGGAAGGATCTACGAGCAGTACTTC
TRBV7-9	.	.	TRBJ2-7	CASARGVLPSYEQYF	TGTGCCAGCGCGCGGGGAGTCTTGCCCTCCTACGAGCAGTACTTC
TRBV7-9	.	.	TRBJ2-7	CASRRGPDSYEQYF	TGTGCCAGCAGAAGAGGGCCGGACTCCTACGAGCAGTACTTC
TRBV28	.	.	TRBJ2-5	CAAQMVAAQETQYF	TGTGCCGCCCAGATGGTAGCGGCTCAAGAGACCCAGTACTTC
TRBV11-2	TRBD1	.	TRBJ2-7	CASSLDRQGFLKYF	TGTGCCAGCAGCTTAGATCGACAGGGATTCCTGAAGTACTTC
TRBV2	TRBD2	.	TRBJ2-2	CASSERLAGGTGELFF	TGTGCCAGCAGTGAGCGACTAGCGGGAGGTACCGGGGAGCTGTTTTTT
TRBV18	TRBD1	.	TRBJ1-1	CASSPAGGNTEAFF	TGTGCCAGCTCACCGGCAGGGGGGAACACTGAAGCTTTCTTT
TRBV5-4	TRBD1	.	TRBJ2-5	CASSLDGTGSETQYF	TGTGCCAGCAGCTTGGATGGGACAGGATCAGAGACCCAGTACTTC
TRBV7-2	TRBD2	.	TRBJ2-5	CASSLVLAGATTQETQYF	TGTGCCAGCAGCTTAGTCCTAGCGGGGGCTACGACGCAAGAGACCCAGTACTTC
TRBV6-1	.	.	TRBJ2-7	CASRLQGGFYEQYF	TGTGCCAGCAGGTTACAGGGGGGGTTCTACGAGCAGTACTTC
TRBV2	TRBD1	.	TRBJ2-1	CASSRDRVTNEQFF	TGTGCCAGCAGTCGGGACAGGGTGACCAATGAGCAGTTCTTC
TRBV2	.	.	TRBJ1-2	CASSETQTNSMAKTF	TGTGCCAGCAGTGAAACTCAGACGAACAGTATGGCTAAAACCTTC
TRBV28	.	.	TRBJ2-7	CASSLAGHSYEQYF	TGTGCCAGCAGTTTGGCGGGGCACTCCTACGAGCAGTACTTC
TRBV4-1	.	.	TRBJ1-4	CASSQAPGQGRAWATNEKLFF	TGCGCCAGCAGCCAAGCCCCGGGGCAGGGGCGGGCGTGGGCAACTAATGAAAAACTGTTTTTT
TRBV5-1	.	.	TRBJ2-2	CASAPGTGELFF	TGCGCCAGTGCCCCGGGGACCGGGGAGCTGTTTTTT
TRBV7-9	.	.	TRBJ2-1	CASSLDKGRGQFF	TGTGCCAGCAGCTTAGATAAGGGGCGGGGGCAGTTCTTC